These T cell receptor beta chains were read from a single sample in a study of shared clonotypes between healthy human individuals. TCRdb keeps only in-frame clones here, not all; method: immunoSEQ multiplex PCR. This sample has 400,000 to 500,000 clones, with 70% to 80% found just once. Sequenced input: PBMCs. The receptors derive from a middle-aged woman in good health. Some clones in this sample may be carry-over from other donors' samples. CDR3s include the opening cysteine and the closing phenylalanine or tryptophan. The D gene is left open where the match is weak. Rows give clone size only sometimes, using once, few, many, or a class for an expanded clone.

j_gene: TRBJ2-5
d_gene: .
v_gene: TRBV21-1
abundance: .
CDR3aa: CASSKVAGLPETQYF
CDR3nt: TGTGCCAGCAGCAAAGTGGCAGGACTTCCGGAGACCCAGTACTTC

j_gene: TRBJ2-5
d_gene: TRBD1
v_gene: TRBV19
abundance: .
CDR3aa: CASSPQTGLETQYF
CDR3nt: TGTGCCAGTAGTCCCCAGACAGGGCTCGAGACCCAGTACTTC

j_gene: TRBJ2-7
d_gene: .
v_gene: TRBV6-1
abundance: few
CDR3aa: CACRGGYEQYF
CDR3nt: TGTGCGTGTAGGGGAGGATACGAGCAGTACTTC

j_gene: TRBJ2-3
d_gene: TRBD2
v_gene: TRBV18
abundance: once
CDR3aa: CASTRAGAGEDTQYF
CDR3nt: TGTGCCAGCACAAGGGCGGGAGCTGGAGAAGATACGCAGTATTTT

j_gene: TRBJ2-2
d_gene: .
v_gene: TRBV15
abundance: .
CDR3aa: CATSRVVGAAPGELFF
CDR3nt: TGTGCCACCAGCAGAGTTGTGGGAGCGGCACCCGGGGAGCTGTTTTTT

j_gene: TRBJ1-5
d_gene: .
v_gene: TRBV18
abundance: .
CDR3aa: CASSAQGFDQPQHF
CDR3nt: TGTGCCAGCTCAGCGCAGGGTTTTGATCAGCCCCAGCATTTT

j_gene: TRBJ2-7
d_gene: .
v_gene: TRBV28
abundance: .
CDR3aa: CASSLSLEQYF
CDR3nt: TGTGCCAGCAGTTTATCCCTCGAGCAGTACTTC

j_gene: TRBJ2-7
d_gene: TRBD2
v_gene: TRBV18
abundance: .
CDR3aa: CASHTSGSEAVGYEQYF
CDR3nt: TGTGCCAGCCACACTAGCGGGAGCGAGGCTGTGGGTTACGAGCAGTACTTC

j_gene: TRBJ2-7
d_gene: .
v_gene: TRBV6-6
abundance: .
CDR3aa: CASSYSYAGSEVQYF
CDR3nt: TGTGCCAGCAGTTACTCTTATGCAGGGAGTGAAGTCCAGTACTTC

j_gene: TRBJ1-2
d_gene: .
v_gene: TRBV2
abundance: .
CDR3aa: CASSVYGGRSANYGYTF
CDR3nt: TGTGCCAGCAGTGTGTATGGGGGAAGGTCGGCTAACTATGGCTACACCTTC

j_gene: TRBJ1-1
d_gene: .
v_gene: TRBV19
abundance: .
CDR3aa: CASSSRRTTEAFF
CDR3nt: TGTGCCAGTAGTAGCAGGCGGACCACTGAAGCTTTCTTT

j_gene: TRBJ2-2
d_gene: .
v_gene: TRBV30
abundance: .
CDR3aa: CAWSVMRVRELFF
CDR3nt: TGTGCCTGGAGTGTGATGAGGGTACGGGAGCTGTTTTTT

j_gene: TRBJ1-2
d_gene: .
v_gene: TRBV18
abundance: .
CDR3aa: CASSDSQGDYGYTF
CDR3nt: TGTGCCAGCTCAGACTCACAGGGTGACTATGGCTACACCTTC

j_gene: TRBJ2-5
d_gene: .
v_gene: TRBV7-8
abundance: .
CDR3aa: CASTGMSETQYF
CDR3nt: TGTGCCAGCACAGGGATGTCGGAGACCCAGTACTTC

j_gene: TRBJ2-1
d_gene: .
v_gene: TRBV19
abundance: .
CDR3aa: CASSIVSNEQFF
CDR3nt: TGTGCCAGTAGTATAGTATCCAATGAGCAGTTCTTC

j_gene: TRBJ2-7
d_gene: TRBD2
v_gene: TRBV28
abundance: once
CDR3aa: CASSYLADAYEQYF
CDR3nt: TGTGCCAGCAGCTATCTAGCGGATGCCTACGAGCAGTACTTC

j_gene: TRBJ2-1
d_gene: TRBD2
v_gene: TRBV19
abundance: few
CDR3aa: CASTKGPSGYLYNEQFF
CDR3nt: TGTGCCAGTACCAAGGGACCTAGCGGGTACCTGTACAATGAGCAGTTCTTC

j_gene: TRBJ2-2
d_gene: .
v_gene: TRBV4-1
abundance: .
CDR3aa: CASRLAQNTGELFF
CDR3nt: TGCGCCAGCAGGTTAGCCCAAAACACCGGGGAGCTGTTTTTT

j_gene: TRBJ2-1
d_gene: TRBD2
v_gene: TRBV5-1
abundance: .
CDR3aa: CASRGAGGDYNEQFF
CDR3nt: TGCGCCAGCAGGGGAGCGGGAGGCGACTACAATGAGCAGTTCTTC

j_gene: TRBJ2-1
d_gene: .
v_gene: TRBV21-1
abundance: .
CDR3aa: CASSKESDEQFF
CDR3nt: TGTGCCAGCAGCAAAGAAAGTGATGAGCAGTTCTTC

j_gene: TRBJ2-3
d_gene: TRBD1
v_gene: TRBV7-9
abundance: .
CDR3aa: CASSSGQGSTDTQYF
CDR3nt: TGTGCCAGCAGCTCGGGACAGGGGTCGACAGATACGCAGTATTTT

j_gene: TRBJ2-2
d_gene: .
v_gene: TRBV10-3
abundance: .
CDR3aa: CAIQQGSSGELFF
CDR3nt: TGTGCCATTCAACAAGGGAGCTCCGGGGAGCTGTTTTTT

j_gene: TRBJ2-7
d_gene: .
v_gene: TRBV19
abundance: .
CDR3aa: CASSTSRDSGYEQYF
CDR3nt: TGTGCCAGTAGTACGTCCCGGGACAGCGGGTACGAGCAGTACTTC

j_gene: TRBJ2-3
d_gene: TRBD1
v_gene: TRBV4-3
abundance: .
CDR3aa: CASSQSQGVGDTQYF
CDR3nt: TGCGCCAGCAGCCAAAGCCAGGGGGTAGGGGATACGCAGTATTTT

j_gene: TRBJ2-7
d_gene: .
v_gene: TRBV4-1
abundance: many
CDR3aa: CASSQGSGGEQYF
CDR3nt: TGCGCCAGCAGCCAAGGGTCGGGTGGCGAGCAGTACTTC

j_gene: TRBJ1-5
d_gene: TRBD1
v_gene: TRBV7-6
abundance: .
CDR3aa: CASSPTGGKGQPQHF
CDR3nt: TGTGCCAGCAGCCCGACAGGGGGTAAGGGTCAGCCCCAGCATTTT

j_gene: TRBJ2-1
d_gene: TRBD2
v_gene: TRBV28
abundance: .
CDR3aa: CASSRTSLDEQFF
CDR3nt: TGTGCCAGCAGCCGGACTAGTCTCGATGAGCAGTTCTTC

j_gene: TRBJ1-5
d_gene: TRBD1
v_gene: TRBV28
abundance: few
CDR3aa: CASRPIGQGNQPQHF
CDR3nt: TGTGCCAGCAGGCCCATCGGACAGGGCAATCAGCCCCAGCATTTT